Listed here are 8 T cell receptor beta chains from one sample, sequenced in a study of patients and donors after allogeneic stem cell transplantation. MiXCR, applied by TCRdb to the RT-PCR reads, yields one record per CDR3 protein. The sample contains roughly 140,000 distinct CDR3 sequences, approximately 40% of which appear only once. Sequenced input: blood, either unsorted or a sorted T cell fraction (not recorded which). The receptor set was obtained from a human donor who was either an allogeneic HSCT recipient or a stem cell or donor lymphocyte infusion donor (not recorded which). It is not recorded whose cells these are; they may come from a transplant donor.

This clonotype was detected a few times. This sequence joins TRBV28 and TRBJ2-7; D uncertain. The germline V gene has CDR1 MDHEN and CDR2 SYDVKM. Trimming removed 3 bases at V and 6 bases at J, with 15 bases between. This CDR3 is built from 14 residues. The CDR3 sequence is CASSLTILGSEQYF. CDR3 sequence (DNA): TGTGCCAGCAGTTTGACCATTCTTGGCAGCGAGCAGTACTTC. Full variable domain (missing parts from reference TRBV28 and TRBJ2-7): DVKVTQSSRYLVKRTGEKVFLECVQDMDHENMFWYRQDPGLGLRLIYFSYDVKMKEKGDIPEGYSVSREKKERFSLILESASTNQTSMYLCASSLTILGSEQYFGPGTRLTVT.

In its sample, this clonotype was seen once. The chain uses TRBV28 and TRBJ2-5; D might be TRBD1 (5 bases). The germline V gene has CDR1 MDHEN and CDR2 SYDVKM. V dropped 4 bases and J dropped 2 bases, with 14 bases sitting between them. There are 15 residues in the CDR3. The CDR3 DNA reads as TGTGCCAGCAGTTCTACTACAGGCTTTCAAGAGACCCAGTACTTC. This encodes CASSSTTGFQETQYF. The variable domain in full, completed from reference TRBV28 and TRBJ2-5, reads DVKVTQSSRYLVKRTGEKVFLECVQDMDHENMFWYRQDPGLGLRLIYFSYDVKMKEKGDIPEGYSVSREKKERFSLILESASTNQTSMYLCASSSTTGFQETQYFGPGTRLLVL.

The chain is built from TRBV28 and TRBJ2-7, with D perhaps TRBD2 (5 bases). The germline gives CDR1 MDHEN, CDR2 SYDVKM. The CDR3 contains 15 residues. Trimming removed 4 bases from V and 0 bases from J, with 13 bases in between. CDR3 loop: CASSSVTGVSYEQYF. CDR3 in DNA: TGTGCCAGCAGTTCGGTAACCGGGGTCTCCTACGAGCAGTACTTC.

The chain carries TRBV9 and TRBJ1-2, with 8 nucleotides matching TRBD1. J gave up 5 bases and V 0 bases, and 6 bases lay outside the gene matches. The CDR3 contains 15 residues. Germline V gene lookup returns CDR1 SGDLS and CDR2 YYNGEE. CDR3 sequence reads: CASSVGQGAGYGYTF. DNA for the CDR3: TGTGCCAGCAGCGTAGGTCAGGGGGCTGGATATGGCTACACCTTC.

This clonotype was seen only a few times. The chain combines TRBV29-1 with TRBJ1-2; 10 positions match TRBD1. From germline, CDR1 is SQVTM and CDR2 ANQGSEA. J lost 5 bases, V lost 4 bases, and 10 bases had no gene match. The CDR3 sequence is 15 residues long. The CDR3 loop reads CSVGQGAPSWYGYTF. As DNA, the CDR3 is TGCAGCGTTGGACAGGGGGCGCCTAGTTGGTATGGCTACACCTTC.

The chain joins TRBV6-5 to TRBJ1-1; unclear D gene. From germline, CDR1 is MNHEY and CDR2 SVGAGI. The CDR3 runs to 16 residues. V dropped 2 bases and J dropped 2 bases, with 15 bases sitting between them. In DNA, the CDR3 is TGTGCCAGCAGTTACCTAAGAACGGACGCAAACACTGAAGCTTTCTTT. Translating it yields CASSYLRTDANTEAFF.

The V call is TRBV20-1, the J call TRBJ1-4; TRBD1 might be the D (6 bases). The CDR3 is 14 amino acids. The ends were cut back, 5 bases at V and 3 bases at J, with 13 bases in the middle. Germline lookup yields CDR1 DFQATT and CDR2 SNEGSKA (reference sequence). CDR3 loop: CSAHTNRANEKLFF. The DNA of the CDR3 is TGCAGTGCTCACACCAACAGGGCTAATGAAAAACTGTTTTTT.

This clonotype was seen only a few times. The V and J genes are TRBV27 and TRBJ1-1; D is ambiguous. The CDR3 consists of 13 residues. Germline V gene sequence: CDR1 MNHEY, CDR2 SMNVEV (reference sequence). Trimming took 5 bases from V and 3 from J, leaving 10 bases between them. The CDR3 region has the DNA TGTGCCAGCAGTCCCTGGGGATACACTGAAGCTTTCTTT. It yields the protein CASSPWGYTEAFF.